This T cell receptor beta chain was observed in a study of blood T cell repertoires in COVID-19. Overall study: The origin of the acute and convalescent COVID-19 samples was the United States, Italy and Spain. PBMCs, B-cell-depleted T cells, or T cells provided the cDNA or gDNA that made up the material.

CDR1 is LGHNA and CDR2 is YSLEER in the germline V gene. The length of the CDR3 is 15 residues. V was trimmed by 1 base and J by 1 base, leaving 11 bases between them. In the original analysis: The assay estimated nucleated cells by amplifying reference gene primers. Sequencing used immunoSEQ multiplex PCR; TCRdb keeps in-frame clones, though not all of them. V and J calls and clone size come straight from that table; D and trimming were deduced from the DNA. The table includes approximately 88,000 clones, about three quarters detected once. This clone was counted only a few times. The V call is TRBV4-3, the J call TRBJ2-7; tentatively, D is TRBD1 (6 bases). This TCR derives from a woman of 80 years or more with active or convalescent COVID-19. The sample was peripheral blood. This CDR3 is CASSQGTARSYEQYF. The CDR3 DNA sequence: TGCGCCAGCAGCCAAGGGACAGCCAGATCCTACGAGCAGTACTTC.